This TCR beta chain was sequenced during a study of blood T cell repertoires in COVID-19. On the study more broadly: COVID-19 samples from acute and convalescent phases originated in the United States, Italy and Spain. T cells, B-cell-depleted T cells, or PBMCs supplied cDNA or gDNA.

The germline V gene has CDR1 SGHRS and CDR2 YFSETQ. V was cut by 4 bases and J by 0 bases, with 7 bases left in between. The length of the CDR3 is 14 residues. Study processing details: Scientists estimated how many nucleated cells there were by amplifying reference gene primers. Generated by immunoSEQ multiplex PCR, the TCRdb table keeps only in-frame clones and is missing some. Clonal size and the V and J genes are those of that table, whereas D and trimming came from the DNA. In the table there are 300,000 to 400,000 clones, approximately 90% of which are singletons. This clone was detected once. The sequencing input was peripheral blood. The genes are TRBV5-1 and TRBJ2-2; maybe TRBD1 (6 bases). The receptor was isolated from a man aged 25-40 years with COVID-19, enrolled during active disease. CDR3: CASSDRPNTGELFF. CDR3 nucleotides: TGCGCCAGCAGCGACAGGCCGAACACCGGGGAGCTGTTTTTT.